This passage covers 20 T cell receptor beta chains from one sample sequenced in a study of T cell responses to AZD1222 COVID-19 vaccine. Clones were sequenced by immunoSEQ multiplex PCR, and TCRdb holds only the in-frame ones, with some missing. Altogether some 150,000 clones are present, 93% being singletons, with the ten largest covering less than 6.5%. Sequences were derived from peripheral blood, sampled on day 0 of AZD1222 vaccination. The receptors stem from an adult in good health.

The CDR3 here is CASSQVRTSGWKLFF. The CDR3 bases are TGCGCCAGCAGCCAAGTGAGGACCTCGGGGTGGAAACTGTTTTTT. The rearrangement joins TRBV4-1 to TRBJ1-4; D is undetermined. The CDR3 is 15 amino acids. V shed 1 base and J shed 11 bases, with 17 bases lying between them. Germline V gene data show CDR1 as MGHRA and CDR2 as YSYEKL.

This chain connects TRBV6-5 to TRBJ2-1, with D perhaps TRBD2 (6 bases). Germline V gene sequence: CDR1 MNHEY, CDR2 SVGAGI. The CDR3 extends over 13 amino acids. Trimming shortened V by 8 bases and J by 6 bases, and 14 bases separated the two germline ends. The DNA of the CDR3 is TGTGCCAGCTCCAAAAGCGGGCCCAATGAGCAGTTCTTC. Encoded protein: CASSKSGPNEQFF.

This clone has a handful of counts. The CDR3 is CASSNTGANEQFF. The CDR3 region has the DNA TGTGCCAGCAGCAACACAGGGGCCAATGAGCAGTTCTTC. The chain recombines TRBV5-4 with TRBJ2-1; 7 nucleotides agree with TRBD1. V gave up 4 bases and J gave up 6 bases; unmatched junction bases: 4. The germline V gene has CDR1 SGHNT and CDR2 YYREEE (reference sequence). CDR3 length: 13 amino acids.

The genes are TRBV19 and TRBJ2-7, with 7 bases identical to TRBD2. The germline V gene encodes CDR1 LNHDA and CDR2 SQIVND (reference sequence). This CDR3 region has 15 residues. The V gene end was trimmed by 3 bases and the J gene end by 0 bases; junction bases not matched to a gene: 5. For the CDR3, the DNA is TGTGCCAGTAGTATCCTAGCGGAGTTCTCCTACGAGCAGTACTTC. Amino acid sequence: CASSILAEFSYEQYF.

The rearrangement uses TRBV27 and TRBJ2-7; 12 bases agree with TRBD2. Trimming removed 5 bases from V and 1 base from J; junction bases left unmatched: 9. The CDR3 has 17 amino acids. Germline V gene sequence: CDR1 MNHEY, CDR2 SMNVEV (reference sequence). Here the CDR3 reads CASSMTSGRKGSYEQYF. The DNA for the CDR3 is TGTGCCAGCAGTATGACTAGCGGGAGAAAGGGATCCTACGAGCAGTACTTC.

The chain links TRBV3-1 (or the pseudogene TRBV3-2) to TRBJ2-7, with TRBD2 matching 15 bases. Germline lookup yields CDR1 LGHDT and CDR2 YNNKEL (reference sequence). CDR3 size: 16 residues. The V segment lost 5 bases and the J segment 4 bases; nucleotides outside the gene matches: 6. This chain's CDR3 is CASSARTSGGGYEQYF. Written as DNA, the CDR3 is TGTGCCAGCAGCGCCCGGACTAGCGGGGGGGGATACGAGCAGTACTTC.

The rearrangement uses TRBV15 and TRBJ1-1; D is ambiguous. There are 12 residues in the CDR3. V dropped 3 bases and J dropped 3 bases, with 5 bases sitting between them. The germline CDR1 and CDR2 sequences are LNHNV and YYDKDF (reference sequence). The CDR3 here is CATSSHYTEAFF. The CDR3 coding sequence is TGTGCCACCAGCAGCCATTACACTGAAGCTTTCTTT.

The V call is TRBV2, the J call TRBJ1-1; 8 nucleotides align to TRBD1. Germline V CDR1 and CDR2: SNHLY, FYNNEI. The trim removed 3 bases at V and 4 bases at J, leaving 7 bases unmatched. CDR3 length equals 15 residues. The CDR3: CASSERTGFATEAFF. DNA for the CDR3: TGTGCCAGCAGTGAGAGGACAGGGTTCGCCACTGAAGCTTTCTTT.

The chain recombines TRBV19 with TRBJ1-5, with D perhaps TRBD1 (6 bases). This CDR3 region has 15 residues. Germline CDR1 and CDR2: LNHDA and SQIVND (reference sequence). V was shortened by 4 bases and J by 0 bases, with 10 bases between the two germline ends. CDR3 region: CASSRSGASNQPQHF. CDR3 DNA: TGTGCCAGTAGTAGGTCAGGGGCTAGCAATCAGCCCCAGCATTTT.

The chain joins TRBV6-5 to TRBJ2-2; TRBD2 aligns across 8 bases. CDR3 length equals 13 residues. CDR1 MNHEY and CDR2 SVGAGI come from the germline V gene. V was clipped by 10 bases and J by 6 bases; unmatched bases: 7. CDR3 residues: CATGGSGSGELFF. In DNA, the CDR3 is TGTGCCACGGGAGGGAGTGGGTCCGGGGAGCTGTTTTTT.

The chain uses TRBV6-5 and TRBJ2-3, with TRBD2 matching over 8 bases. The CDR3 spans 16 residues. The germline gives CDR1 MNHEY, CDR2 SVGAGI. Trimming cost V 0 bases and J 6 bases; bases outside gene matches: 8. The CDR3, as DNA: TGTGCCAGCAGTTACTCGCCAGCGGGAGTAAGGGATACGCAGTATTTT. Its protein product is CASSYSPAGVRDTQYF.

This chain connects TRBV27 to TRBJ2-5, with TRBD1 matching 11 bases. J lost 4 bases, V lost 5 bases, and 3 bases had no gene match. The CDR3 contains 14 residues. Germline loops: CDR1 MNHEY, CDR2 SMNVEV (reference sequence). The CDR3 region has the DNA TGTGCCAGCAGTCCCGGGACAGGGGGAGAGACCCAGTACTTC. It yields the protein CASSPGTGGETQYF.

The chain combines TRBV19 with TRBJ1-2; 12 positions match TRBD1. Germline V lookup: CDR1 LNHDA, CDR2 SQIVND (reference sequence). The CDR3 loop spans 18 amino acids. Unmatched junction bases numbered 12, after V lost 3 bases and J lost 4 bases. CDR3 loop: CASSMVGTGGSAGYGYTF. The DNA of the CDR3 is TGTGCCAGTAGTATGGTCGGGACAGGGGGCTCTGCGGGCTATGGCTACACCTTC.

V is TRBV10-3 and J is TRBJ1-1; D not resolved. Germline V lookup: CDR1 ENHRY, CDR2 SYGVKD. The CDR3 loop spans 14 amino acids. Trimming shortened V by 0 bases and J by 8 bases, and 13 bases separated the two germline ends. The CDR3 protein is CAISESIQVVEAFF. The CDR3 DNA reads as TGTGCCATCAGTGAGTCGATTCAGGTGGTGGAAGCTTTCTTT.

The chain recombines TRBV19 with TRBJ2-5; D remains ambiguous. V gave up 1 base and J gave up 2 bases, with 8 bases separating them. The CDR3 covers 14 residues. The germline V gene has CDR1 LNHDA and CDR2 SQIVND (reference sequence). CDR3 loop: CASSIGGRQETQYF. In DNA, the CDR3 is TGTGCCAGTAGTATAGGTGGCAGGCAAGAGACCCAGTACTTC.

This chain links TRBV5-1 with TRBJ2-2; 7 bases agree with TRBD2. After removal of 3 bases from V and 2 bases from J, the junction contained 7 bases not matched to a gene. Germline V gives CDR1 SGHRS, CDR2 YFSETQ. This CDR3 spans 16 amino acids. This CDR3 is CASSSRTRINTGELFF. CDR3 nucleotide sequence: TGCGCCAGCAGCTCCCGGACTAGGATAAACACCGGGGAGCTGTTTTTT.

This clone has a single count. This chain joins TRBV5-1 and TRBJ2-3; possible D gene TRBD2, 5 bases. Trimming pared 3 bases from V and 4 bases from J, leaving 9 bases between. The CDR3 spans 13 residues. The germline CDR1 and CDR2 sequences are SGHRS and YFSETQ. CDR3 in DNA: TGCGCCAGCAGCTCCGTACTAGCAGATACGCAGTATTTT. Encoded protein: CASSSVLADTQYF.

This chain connects TRBV7-2 to TRBJ1-1; D gene ambiguous. V was clipped by 3 bases and J by 10 bases, with 3 bases between them. Germline values: CDR1 SGHTA, CDR2 FQGNSA. The CDR3 covers 9 residues. The CDR3 DNA reads TGTGCCAGCAGCTTTGGAGCTTTCTTT. Protein: CASSFGAFF.

The chain has TRBV6-5 and TRBJ1-1; 9 bases are a match to TRBD1. Germline V lookup: CDR1 MNHEY, CDR2 SVGAGI. The length of the CDR3 is 13 residues. The V segment lost 5 bases and the J segment 4 bases; nucleotides outside the gene matches: 2. Written as DNA, the CDR3 is TGTGCCAGCAGTAGACAGGGGGGCACTGAAGCTTTCTTT. Translated: CASSRQGGTEAFF.

CDR3 in DNA: TGTGCCAGCCCCTACAATGAGCAGTTCTTC. Its translation: CASPYNEQFF. The gene calls are TRBV9 and TRBJ2-1; D not resolved. Germline values: CDR1 SGDLS, CDR2 YYNGEE. The CDR3 covers 10 residues. Trimming took off 7 bases at V and 2 bases at J, with 1 base between the two ends.